This TCR beta chain was profiled in a study of long-term antiretroviral therapy in people with HIV (dated by TCRdb to 2022 to 2024). At the level of the whole study: The earliest samples were collected approximately a decade before the 2015 WHO recommendation for immediate ART, a period when ART was typically delayed until CD4 counts fell. No cross-contamination during QIAcube processing was seen in test extractions of a monoclonal T-cell line run alongside roughly 35 polyclonal samples. Whether ART initiation and durable HIV suppression were associated with changes in peripheral blood TRB repertoire composition and diversity was tested in a retrospective serial study. Of the roughly 31 participants with HIV, approximately 11 were female. From 25 to 30 adults with confirmed HIV infection, the cohort provided 192 cryopreserved PBMC samples, gathered serially across a mean of about six years (range 1-12). Study-wide findings and limitations: No data were available on ART adherence, viral resistance or therapy changes, limiting inferences about post-ART repertoire changes. Because cell numbers in pre-ART samples were limited, unsorted PBMC were profiled instead of sorted CD4+ and CD8+ T cells. ART initiation was associated with a significant increase in TRB diversity, but diversity stayed significantly below transplant donor controls even after long-term ART. At every time point, the repertoire was dominated by expanded TRB clones first identified before ART initiation, although this dominance fluctuated and, in many PLHIV, declined after ART. Owing to limited PBMC availability, only the TCR beta chain was sequenced, without alpha chain pairing. HIV repertoires had narrower CDR3 length ranges than controls, and the network structure suggested an antigen-experienced repertoire that shifted only slightly toward naive after ART. Samples dated from about 2003 to 2018, and the ART regimens used may be less effective than current ones.

The immunoSEQ hsTCRB v3.0 assay was used at survey level resolution to sequence the TRB variable region. A depth of 40,000-50,000 T-cell genomes per sample was targeted for TRB sequencing. Pooled TRB libraries were sequenced on an Illumina MiSeq with a v3 150-cycle kit. The authors' analysis ran thus. Repertoire analysis ran in R within a reproducible Nextflow workflow covering QC, data transformation and analysis. Custom analyses were implemented in LymphoSeq2, an R package for AIRR-Seq data exploration. After excluding several samples that yielded fewer than 5000 total TRB sequences, 188 HIV repertoires remained for analysis. Among the 180 or so HIV repertoires that were kept, some 60 were collected before ART initiation and more than 120 were collected after ART initiation. Repertoires were downsampled to 5000 TRB nucleotide sequences, with summary statistics averaged over 100 downsampling iterations. The analysis kept only TRB sequences whose CDR3 regions were at least seven amino acids long. Two measures captured diversity: a Shannon entropy-derived clonality score and the Gini coefficient. In the repertoire networks, any two of the top 5000 CDR3 amino acid sequences were linked whenever the two sequences differed by an edit distance of one. GLIPH2 predicted antigen specificity groups and MHC restriction for TRB CDR3 amino acid sequences. Known CMV, EBV, HIV or tissue antigen associations were flagged by matching CDR3 amino acid sequences against VDJdb and McPAS-TCR. Pre-ART, post-ART and control groups were compared with Wilcoxon signed-rank tests and Holm-Bonferroni correction. TCRdb's version of the immuneACCESS table is confined to in-frame rearrangements and falls short of the full clone set. An unresolved V gene accounts for under half of the shortfall where checked; the remainder is of unknown origin. V, J and clone size are taken as reported in that table, and D and trimming were inferred from the DNA itself. Here the sample has about 11,000 clones; roughly 80% occur a single time. Of the sample, 15% to 20% is held by the ten largest clones.

This clone was observed a few times. The target of this receptor is not known. The sample holds no much larger clone one base away, and base qualities are not on file. Participants were included only if at least one PBMC sample before ART initiation and at least two post-ART samples were available. Treatment was received in the United States of America by all participants with HIV. Before DNA extraction, cryopreserved samples containing about 0.9-11 million PBMC were thawed and washed. At the time of the earliest PBMC sample, participants with HIV were aged between about 20 and 54 years. PBMC samples from each participant spanned 1-4 timepoints before ART initiation and 2-8 timepoints after ART initiation, with a median of 7 samples. For every participant, serial HIV viral load, CD4+ T-cell count, ART history and demographic data were obtained. Genomic DNA was extracted from unsorted PBMC with a Qiagen kit on a QIAcube, processed in batches of 12 samples.

The CDR3 has 15 amino acids, counting the end cysteine and phenylalanine. Only the CDR3 portion is preserved as DNA: 45 bases, with reading frame beginning at the first base. V sheds 5 bases and J sheds 2 bases, leaving 13 bases between their ends. According to the germline V gene, CDR1 reads SGHAT and CDR2 reads FQNNGV. Sequencing was performed on unsorted PBMCs, taken at the start of antiretroviral therapy, before treatment. The V and J segments used are TRBV11-2 and TRBJ1-5; the D region possibly corresponds to TRBD1 (6 bases align). This clonotype was obtained from a man aged 25 to 40 with HIV. The CDR3 is CASSPGQFGNQPQHF. The DNA sequence is as follows: TGTGCCAGCAGCCCAGGACAGTTTGGCAATCAGCCCCAGCATTTT.